This TCR beta chain was captured in a study of CD8 T cells in Susac syndrome. Study-wide results and caveats: The study conceded that its TCR sequencing and HLA analysis involved relatively few individuals.

A note on this clonotype: Its antigen is unidentified.

RNA amounts of roughly 0.45 to 1 ug underwent reverse transcription with random hexamers. TCRdb recomputed calls from the immunoSEQ multiplex PCR reads with MiXCR, one row per CDR3 protein. The sample contains 140,000 to 150,000 distinct CDR3 sequences, about 95% of which appear only once. Control patients had untreated stable or active relapsing-remitting multiple sclerosis by revised McDonald criteria. While CD8+ and CD4+ T cells were isolated negatively, TEMRA cells were enriched by FACS. This receptor was taken from a human donor with multiple sclerosis. Input material: CD4+ T cells from PBMCs.

The CDR3 region has the DNA TGTGCCAGCAGTCCTGGGGGGGATCGTAATTCACCCCTCCACTTT. It is translated as CASSPGGDRNSPLHF. This chain uses TRBV12-3 or TRBV12-4 with TRBJ1-6; tentatively, D is TRBD1 (5 bases). CDR3 length: 15 amino acids. The V and J ends lost 5 bases and 6 bases respectively, with 14 bases between them.